This T cell receptor beta chain emerged from a study of patients and donors after allogeneic stem cell transplantation. Germline CDR1 and CDR2: SEHNR and FQNEAQ (reference sequence). Trimming shortened V by 4 bases and J by 4 bases, and 14 bases separated the two germline ends. The length of the CDR3 is 15 residues. MiXCR, run by TCRdb on the RT-PCR reads, gives a single entry per CDR3 protein. The sample has about 160,000 distinct CDR3 sequences; around 30% are singletons. This clonotype was recorded a few times. The genes are TRBV7-9 and TRBJ1-5, with TRBD1 as a possible D gene (6 bases). This sequence was found in a human donor who was either an allogeneic HSCT recipient or a stem cell or donor lymphocyte infusion donor (not recorded which). It is not recorded whose cells these are; they may come from a transplant donor. The source material was blood, either unsorted or a sorted T cell fraction (not recorded which). The CDR3 reads CASSSTTGPNQPQHF. The CDR3 coding sequence is TGTGCCAGCAGCTCCACGACAGGCCCAAATCAGCCCCAGCATTTT.